This TCR beta chain stems from a study of a mutant IDH1 vaccine in newly diagnosed glioma. Turning to this clone: Its antigen is not identified.

Sequencing used immunoSEQ multiplex PCR; TCRdb keeps in-frame clones, though not all of them. The sample yields tens of thousands of clones, 85% to 95% seen once. Indicated time point: week 35, safety follow-up. The vaccine gave 300 ug of a 20-mer mutant IDH1 peptide subcutaneously per dose. Eight vaccinations reached patients in weeks 1, 3, 5, 7, 11, 15, 19 and 23. Germline CDR1 reads MDHEN; CDR2 reads SYDVKM. The CDR3 consists of 15 residues. Trimming took 10 bases from V and 0 from J; bases not matched to a gene: 9. The source of this sequence is a man aged 45-60 years with glioma. The sample in question was PBMCs, obtained from a glioma patient whose treatment included an IDH1 peptide vaccine. This sequence joins TRBV28 and TRBJ2-3; 8 nucleotides match TRBD2. The DNA of the CDR3 is TGTGCCACCACTCTGACTAGCGCCAGCACAGATACGCAGTATTTT. It yields the protein CATTLTSASTDTQYF.